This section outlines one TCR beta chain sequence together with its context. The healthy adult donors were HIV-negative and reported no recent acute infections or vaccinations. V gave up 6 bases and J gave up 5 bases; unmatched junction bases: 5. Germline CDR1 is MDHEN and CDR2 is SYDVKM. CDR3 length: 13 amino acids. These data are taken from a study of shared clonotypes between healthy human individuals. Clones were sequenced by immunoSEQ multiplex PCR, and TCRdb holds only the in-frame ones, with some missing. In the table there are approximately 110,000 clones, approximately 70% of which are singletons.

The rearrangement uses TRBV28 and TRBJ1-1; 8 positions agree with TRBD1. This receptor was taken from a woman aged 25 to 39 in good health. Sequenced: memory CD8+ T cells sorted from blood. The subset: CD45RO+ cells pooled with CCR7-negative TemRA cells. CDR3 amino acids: CASRNTGGTEAFF. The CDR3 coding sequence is TGTGCCAGCAGAAACACAGGGGGAACTGAAGCTTTCTTT.